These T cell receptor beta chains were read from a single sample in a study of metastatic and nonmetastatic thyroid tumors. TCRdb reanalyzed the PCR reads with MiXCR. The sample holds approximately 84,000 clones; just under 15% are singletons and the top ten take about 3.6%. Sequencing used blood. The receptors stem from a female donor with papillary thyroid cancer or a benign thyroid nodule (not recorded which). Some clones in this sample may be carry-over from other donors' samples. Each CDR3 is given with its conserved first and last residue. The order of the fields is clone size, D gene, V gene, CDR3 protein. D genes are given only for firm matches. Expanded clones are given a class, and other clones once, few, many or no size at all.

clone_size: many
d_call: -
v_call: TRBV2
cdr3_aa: CASMRDNSYEQYF

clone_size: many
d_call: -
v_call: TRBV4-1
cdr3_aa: CASSRGNEQFF

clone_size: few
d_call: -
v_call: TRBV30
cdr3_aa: CAWSVRGDTQYF

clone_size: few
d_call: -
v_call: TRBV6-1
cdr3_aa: CASSEKPGYTGELFF

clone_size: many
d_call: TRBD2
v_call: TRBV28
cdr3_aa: CASSLYGGVSYNEQFF

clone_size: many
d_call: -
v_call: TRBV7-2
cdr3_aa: CASSLSHYGYTF

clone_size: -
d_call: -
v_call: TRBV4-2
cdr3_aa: CASSHPPGHTNTGELFF

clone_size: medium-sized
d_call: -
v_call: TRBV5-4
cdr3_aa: CASSLAGSANYGYTF

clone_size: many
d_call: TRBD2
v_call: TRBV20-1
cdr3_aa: CSASTSGVGEQYF

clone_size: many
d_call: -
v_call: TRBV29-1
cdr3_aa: CSVGGRRYNEQFF

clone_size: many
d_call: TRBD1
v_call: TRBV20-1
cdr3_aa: CSARDPDRGGQPQHF

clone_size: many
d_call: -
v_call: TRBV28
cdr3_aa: CASSPSRGPASYEQYF

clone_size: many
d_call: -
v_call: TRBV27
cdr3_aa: CASSLPGIGEQYF

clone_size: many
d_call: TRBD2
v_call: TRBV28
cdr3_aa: CASVTSGEPYEQYF

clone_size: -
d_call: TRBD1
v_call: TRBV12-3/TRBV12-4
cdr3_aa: CASRRGQDNTGELFF

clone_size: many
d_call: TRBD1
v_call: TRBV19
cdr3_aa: CASSISGTGSYEQYF

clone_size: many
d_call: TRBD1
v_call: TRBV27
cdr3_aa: CASSSIEQGAGGYTF

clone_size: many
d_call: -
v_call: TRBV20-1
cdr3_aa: CSARIRDNEQFF